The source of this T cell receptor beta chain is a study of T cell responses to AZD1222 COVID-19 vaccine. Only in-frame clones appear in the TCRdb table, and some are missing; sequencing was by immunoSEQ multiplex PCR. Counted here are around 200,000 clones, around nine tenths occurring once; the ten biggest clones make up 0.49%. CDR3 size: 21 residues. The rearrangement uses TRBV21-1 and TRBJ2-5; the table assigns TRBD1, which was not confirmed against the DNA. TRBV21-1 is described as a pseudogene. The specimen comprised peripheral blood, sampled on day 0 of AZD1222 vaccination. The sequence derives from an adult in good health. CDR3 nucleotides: TGTGCCAGCAGACCGCCCTTGTGTCAGGGGGACCACACGGGTCCGGAAGAGACCCAGTACTTC. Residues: CASRPPLCQGDHTGPEETQYF.